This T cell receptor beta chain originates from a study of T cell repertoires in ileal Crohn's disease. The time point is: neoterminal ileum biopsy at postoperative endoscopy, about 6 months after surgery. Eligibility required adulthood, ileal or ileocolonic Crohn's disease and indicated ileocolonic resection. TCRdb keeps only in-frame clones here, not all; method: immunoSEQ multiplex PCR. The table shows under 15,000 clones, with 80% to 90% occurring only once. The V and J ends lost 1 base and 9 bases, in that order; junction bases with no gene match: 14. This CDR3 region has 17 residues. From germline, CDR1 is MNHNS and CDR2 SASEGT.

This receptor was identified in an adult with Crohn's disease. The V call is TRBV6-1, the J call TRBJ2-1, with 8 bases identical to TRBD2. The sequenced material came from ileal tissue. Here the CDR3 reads CASSEDAGTRWGSEQFF. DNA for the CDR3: TGTGCCAGCAGTGAAGATGCTGGGACTAGATGGGGCAGTGAGCAGTTCTTC.